The clone carrying this T cell receptor beta chain appeared a single time. Its antigen is still unknown. V lost 7 bases, J lost 2 bases, and 12 bases lay in between. The CDR3 has 13 residues. Germline V gene sequence: CDR1 WSHSY, CDR2 SAAADI. This entry comes from a study of cytomegalovirus exposure and HLA in healthy donors. On the study more broadly: Early release data held approximately 81 million unique TCRs from HLA-typed donors. Whole-study results and caveats: Immune exposure was documented only through CMV serostatus.

Nobody recorded the CMV serostatus of this donor. A multiplex PCR was run with 60 Vbeta primers and 13 Jbeta primers. TCRdb's copy holds only in-frame clones and misses some; the assay was immunoSEQ multiplex PCR. The table includes around 130,000 clones, approximately 72% detected once. The origin of this receptor is a human donor in good health. Sequencing input: PBMCs. This chain connects TRBV10-2 to TRBJ2-7, with D tentatively TRBD1 (6 bases). As DNA, the CDR3 is TGCGCCAGCATGGGGACATATACCTACGAGCAGTACTTC. Translation gives CASMGTYTYEQYF.